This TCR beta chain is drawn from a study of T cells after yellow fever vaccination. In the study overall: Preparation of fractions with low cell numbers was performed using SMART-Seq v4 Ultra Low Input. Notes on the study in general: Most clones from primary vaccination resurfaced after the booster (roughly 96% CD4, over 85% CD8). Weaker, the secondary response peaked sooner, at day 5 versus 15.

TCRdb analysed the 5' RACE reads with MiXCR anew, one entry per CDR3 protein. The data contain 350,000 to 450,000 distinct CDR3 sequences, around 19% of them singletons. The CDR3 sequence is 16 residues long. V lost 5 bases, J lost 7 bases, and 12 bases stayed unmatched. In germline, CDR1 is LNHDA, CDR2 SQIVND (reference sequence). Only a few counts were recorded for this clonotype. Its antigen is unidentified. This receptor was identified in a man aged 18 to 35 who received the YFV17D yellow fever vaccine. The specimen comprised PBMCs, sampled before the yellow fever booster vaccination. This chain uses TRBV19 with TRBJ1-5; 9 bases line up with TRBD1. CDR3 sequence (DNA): TGTGCCAGTAGTGCCCAGGACAGGGGCTTTAACCAGCCCCAGCATTTT. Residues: CASSAQDRGFNQPQHF.